The 17 T cell receptor beta chains in this list originate from one sample, sequenced in a study of identical twins. MiXCR was run by TCRdb on the 5' RACE reads, yielding one entry per CDR3 protein. Of roughly 540,000 distinct CDR3 sequences listed, less than 25% were seen once; the top ten hold approximately 0.95%. This sample was shared with a second study, whose subject was T cells expressing NK-cell markers.

Sequencing was performed on CD4+ T cells sorted from blood. The receptors come from a woman under 30 in good health.

This clonotype was counted at least ten times. This chain connects TRBV24-1 to TRBJ2-2; 7 positions match TRBD1. V gave up 3 bases and J gave up 2 bases; unmatched junction bases: 5. The CDR3 extends over 16 amino acids. CDR1 and CDR2 from the germline V gene are KGHDR and SFDVKD. CDR3 DNA sequence: TGTGCCACCAGTGATCACCGGGACAGCAACACCGGGGAGCTGTTTTTT. As protein: CATSDHRDSNTGELFF.

This clonotype was recorded a few times. The chain uses TRBV5-6 and TRBJ2-7; possible D gene TRBD1, 6 bases. Germline CDR1 SGHDT, CDR2 YYEEEE. Trimming left V 0 bases short and J 3 bases short, with 16 bases between. The CDR3 spans 16 residues. CDR3 region: CASSLARDKALYEQYF. CDR3 nucleotides: TGTGCCAGCAGCTTGGCCCGGGACAAGGCACTCTACGAGCAGTACTTC.

The chain is built from TRBV7-6 and TRBJ2-3; the D gene is possibly TRBD1 (7 bases). The CDR3 sequence is 15 residues long. The germline V gene has CDR1 SGHVS and CDR2 FNYEAQ. Trimming left V 5 bases short and J 1 base short, with 13 bases between. The CDR3 region is CASSPGGIGTDTQYF. Here the CDR3 DNA reads TGTGCCAGCAGCCCAGGGGGGATCGGCACAGATACGCAGTATTTT.

This clonotype was seen a handful of times. The rearrangement joins TRBV4-2 to TRBJ2-1; the D call may be TRBD1 or TRBD2 (5 bases each). Germline V gene data show CDR1 as LGHNA and CDR2 as YNFKEQ. CDR3 length: 13 residues. The V end was cut by 0 bases, the J end by 9 bases, with 9 bases between. CDR3 loop: CASSQDAGGEQFF. For the CDR3, the DNA is TGTGCCAGCAGCCAAGATGCTGGGGGTGAGCAGTTCTTC.

The rearrangement joins TRBV20-1 to TRBJ2-5; a weak D match, TRBD2 (6 bases). Germline lookup yields CDR1 DFQATT and CDR2 SNEGSKA (reference sequence). The CDR3 has 17 residues. The V and J ends lost 0 bases and 1 base respectively, with 18 bases between them. As DNA, the CDR3 is TGCAGTGCTAGAGACCCCCGGTTTACGCGGGGCCAAGAGACCCAGTACTTC. It translates to CSARDPRFTRGQETQYF.

The chain couples TRBV7-2 to TRBJ1-1; D is unclear. The CDR3 runs 15 residues. V was pared by 5 bases and J by 0 bases, with 13 bases between. Germline assignment: CDR1 SGHTA and CDR2 FQGNSA. CDR3 coding DNA: TGTGCCAGCAGCCCTATACTAGAGATGAACACTGAAGCTTTCTTT. Translation: CASSPILEMNTEAFF.

This clonotype occurred once. The rearrangement joins TRBV10-3 to TRBJ2-2; 7 nucleotides line up with TRBD2. The J segment lost 6 bases and the V segment lost 9 bases, leaving 13 bases of the junction unmatched. Germline CDR1 and CDR2: ENHRY and SYGVKD. The CDR3 has 15 residues. The CDR3, as DNA: TGTGCCATAAGGGAAACTGGCGGGAGCCCCGGGGAGCTGTTTTTT. Protein product: CAIRETGGSPGELFF.

The genes are TRBV5-1 and TRBJ1-4, with D maybe TRBD1 (6 bases). CDR1 and CDR2 from the germline V gene are SGHRS and YFSETQ. V lost 2 bases to trimming and J lost 0 bases, with 8 bases between them. The length of the CDR3 is 15 residues. CDR3 loop: CASSLQGATNEKLFF. Here the CDR3 DNA reads TGCGCCAGCAGCTTACAGGGAGCAACTAATGAAAAACTGTTTTTT.

This clonotype appeared a few times. The chain combines TRBV10-3 with TRBJ1-2; maybe TRBD1 (6 bases). CDR3 length: 16 amino acids. The V and J ends lost 0 bases and 8 bases respectively, with 19 bases between them. Germline CDR1 is ENHRY and CDR2 is SYGVKD. CDR3 bases: TGTGCCATCAGTGAGTCGCTTTGGAGGGGGAACAGCGGCTACACCTTC. Its protein is CAISESLWRGNSGYTF.

The J gene is TRBJ2-5, the V gene TRBV12-3 or TRBV12-4; D perhaps matches TRBD2 (6 bases). The CDR3 runs 15 residues. V gave up 10 bases and J gave up 2 bases, with 20 bases separating them. The CDR3 DNA reads TGTGCCACCGGCCTCGGGGCGGGGATACAAGAGACCCAGTACTTC. It encodes CATGLGAGIQETQYF.

The chain couples TRBV6-5 to TRBJ2-5, with D maybe TRBD1 (5 bases). Germline CDR1 reads MNHEY; CDR2 reads SVGAGI. The CDR3 runs to 13 residues. With 2 bases removed from V and 4 bases from J, the gap between germline ends came to 8 bases. Written as DNA, the CDR3 is TGTGCCAGCAGTTACGCAGGGCTAGAGACCCAGTACTTC. Translation: CASSYAGLETQYF.

This chain joins TRBV20-1 and TRBJ2-1; TRBD2 matches 16 bases. J was trimmed by 15 bases and V by 1 base; bases with no gene match: 12. The CDR3 runs 16 residues. Germline-derived CDR1 and CDR2 are DFQATT and SNEGSKA (reference sequence). The chain's CDR3 is CSARGVGTSGREYPFF. CDR3 sequence (DNA): TGCAGTGCTAGAGGCGTCGGGACTAGCGGGAGGGAATATCCGTTCTTC.

A note on this clonotype: Germline is not matched at one junction end, which may reflect a read error. This chain connects TRBV7-2 to TRBJ1-1; unclear D gene. The CDR3 loop spans 15 amino acids. In germline, CDR1 is SGHTA, CDR2 FQGNSA. The DNA for the CDR3 is TGTGCCTGCAGCCAGCCCTTCACTTATTACACTGAAGCTTTCTTT. Translated, it gives CACSQPFTYYTEAFF.

This clonotype came up a few times. V usage is TRBV27 and J usage is TRBJ1-2; D might be TRBD1 (6 bases). V lost 3 bases, J lost 0 bases, and 11 bases lay in between. This CDR3 has 15 residues. Looked up from germline, CDR1 is MNHEY and CDR2 is SMNVEV (reference sequence). The CDR3 spells CASSFAGAANYGYTF. The DNA for the CDR3 is TGTGCCAGCAGTTTTGCAGGGGCAGCTAACTATGGCTACACCTTC.

V gene TRBV20-1 combines with J gene TRBJ1-5; D unclear. The V and J ends lost 6 bases and 4 bases respectively, with 16 bases between them. The germline gives CDR1 DFQATT, CDR2 SNEGSKA (reference sequence). CDR3 length equals 14 residues. CDR3 in amino acids: CSAPNRQANQPQHF. The CDR3 DNA sequence: TGCAGTGCGCCCAATCGGCAGGCGAATCAGCCCCAGCATTTT.

The chain has TRBV18 and TRBJ1-5; 8 positions match TRBD1. The CDR3 has 15 residues. The trim removed 4 bases at V and 5 bases at J, leaving 7 bases unmatched. The germline V gene encodes CDR1 KGHSH and CDR2 LQKENI. This chain's CDR3 is CASSQGTGRYQPQHF. The DNA of the CDR3 is TGTGCCAGCTCACAGGGGACAGGCCGATATCAGCCCCAGCATTTT.

The V call is TRBV18, the J call TRBJ2-1; D is possibly TRBD2 (5 bases). Germline V CDR1 and CDR2: KGHSH, LQKENI. Trimming shortened V by 6 bases and J by 7 bases, and 13 bases separated the two germline ends. The CDR3 totals 13 residues. The CDR3 DNA reads as TGTGCCAGCTCGACGACTATAGGAAATGAGCAGTTCTTC. The encoded protein is CASSTTIGNEQFF.